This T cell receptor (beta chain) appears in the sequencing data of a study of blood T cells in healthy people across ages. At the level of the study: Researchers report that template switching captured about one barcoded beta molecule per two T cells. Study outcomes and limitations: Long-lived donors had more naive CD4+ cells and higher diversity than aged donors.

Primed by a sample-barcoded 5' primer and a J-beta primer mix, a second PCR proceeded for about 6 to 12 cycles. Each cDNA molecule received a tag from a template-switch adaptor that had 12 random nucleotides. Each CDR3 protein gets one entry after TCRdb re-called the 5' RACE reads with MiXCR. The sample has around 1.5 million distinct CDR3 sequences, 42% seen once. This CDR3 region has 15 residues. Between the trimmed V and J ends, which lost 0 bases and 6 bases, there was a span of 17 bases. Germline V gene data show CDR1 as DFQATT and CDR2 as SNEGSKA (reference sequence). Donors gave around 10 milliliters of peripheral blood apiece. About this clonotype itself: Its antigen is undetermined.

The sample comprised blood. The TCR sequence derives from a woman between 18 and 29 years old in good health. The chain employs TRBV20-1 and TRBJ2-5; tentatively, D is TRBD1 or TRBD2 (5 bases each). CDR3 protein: CSARDPYPGTKTQYF. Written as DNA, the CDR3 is TGCAGTGCTAGAGATCCTTATCCGGGGACCAAGACCCAGTACTTC.